This TCR beta chain originates from a study of regulatory T cells in long-lasting Graves disease. Study context: Patients newly diagnosed with Graves' had been on antithyroid drugs for under 3 months. General study findings and limits: Since the sample size was small, accuracy may have been reduced. Persistent cases favored TRBV28, TRBJ1-2 and TRBJ2-5.

As concerns this clonotype: Its matching antigen is unknown. Because it lacks the conserved phenylalanine or tryptophan at the end, this CDR3 is likely a read error.

The authors built TCR beta libraries using iRepertoire HTBI primers and Arm-PCR of CDR3 regions. TCRdb passed the multiplex PCR reads through MiXCR, listing each CDR3 protein once. The repertoire has about 460,000 distinct CDR3 sequences, 12% to 15% of them found once; the top ten carry approximately 17%. Sample time point: newly diagnosed GD, antithyroid drugs for less than 3 months. The TCR library was prepared using RNA isolated from PBMCs. Germline CDR1 MGHRA, CDR2 YSYEKL. This CDR3 has 13 amino acids. V lost 4 bases to trimming and J lost 1 base, with 7 bases between them. The sample was also reused in another study, on T cells in Graves' hyperthyroidism and ophthalmopathy. This second study says: Uncontrolled infection, other autoimmune disease, pregnancy or lactation disqualified patients from enrolment.

The rearrangement uses TRBV4-1 and TRBJ1-1; D gene uncertain. The sample in question was peripheral blood mononuclear cells (PBMCs), obtained at new diagnosis, from a patient treated with antithyroid drugs. This receptor was identified in a woman between 50 and 59 years old with Graves disease. The CDR3 DNA reads TGCGCCAGCAGCCGACCAACGAACACTGAAGCTTTCTCT. Encoded protein: CASSRPTNTEAFS.